The next 27 T cell receptor beta chains were all read from a single sample in a study of beta chain features in type 1 diabetes. Expressed TCRB transcripts got sequenced, as all isolated RNA was reverse transcribed. Using immunoSEQ multiplex PCR, the repertoire was profiled, and TCRdb retains in-frame clones only, with some absent. The sample lists a few hundred thousand clones, roughly 16% occurring once. Their target antigens are unknown. Study-wide results and caveats: Shorter TCRB CDR3s, moderately but significantly so, marked every one of the four CD4+ subsets in Type 1 diabetes patients.

Sequencing was performed on naive CD4+ T cells from blood. The receptors stem from a young man with type 1 diabetes.

In DNA, the CDR3 is TGTGCCTGGAGCAACAGGGGGCTTATGGGGGAGACCCAGTACTTC. Translating it yields CAWSNRGLMGETQYF. J is TRBJ2-5 and V is TRBV30; 9 bases are a match to TRBD1. The ends lost 3 bases at V and 5 bases at J; junction bases unmatched: 10. The CDR3 is 15 amino acids. Germline V gene sequence: CDR1 GTSNPN, CDR2 SVGIG (reference sequence).

V usage is TRBV9 and J usage is TRBJ2-1; 8 nucleotides align to TRBD2. Unmatched junction bases numbered 5, after V lost 3 bases and J lost 3 bases. Per the germline V gene, CDR1 is SGDLS and CDR2 is YYNGEE. This CDR3 has 15 residues. This CDR3 reads CASSATSGDYNEQFF. The CDR3 bases are TGTGCCAGCAGCGCAACTAGCGGAGACTACAATGAGCAGTTCTTC.

In regard to this clone: At the DNA level, this CDR3 is encoded by other sequences in the same sample as well. The chain couples TRBV5-1 to TRBJ2-1, with D tentatively TRBD2 (5 bases). Germline CDR1 SGHRS, CDR2 YFSETQ. Between the trimmed V and J ends, which lost 0 bases and 4 bases, there was a span of 5 bases. CDR3 length: 13 residues. CDR3 bases: TGCGCCAGCAGCTTGGGGACTTACAATGAGCAGTTCTTC. Protein sequence: CASSLGTYNEQFF.

This clone was recorded a few times. The rearrangement joins TRBV27 to TRBJ2-5, with D possibly TRBD1 on 6 matching bases. Trimming took 6 bases from V and 6 from J, leaving 26 bases between them. The CDR3 has 17 residues. The germline CDR1 and CDR2 sequences are MNHEY and SMNVEV (reference sequence). For the CDR3, the DNA is TGTGCCAGCAGCCGTTCTCTGGGGCAGGGGACAACAAAGACCCAGTACTTC. Protein product: CASSRSLGQGTTKTQYF.

This chain links TRBV7-9 with TRBJ2-5, with D maybe TRBD2 (6 bases). V was shortened by 3 bases and J by 4 bases, with 15 bases between the two germline ends. The CDR3 covers 15 residues. Germline CDR1 SEHNR, CDR2 FQNEAQ (reference sequence). CDR3 sequence: CASSFDRKAGETQYF. The CDR3 DNA reads as TGTGCCAGCAGCTTTGACCGAAAAGCGGGAGAGACCCAGTACTTC.

In this sample, this clone turned up once. The chain employs TRBV9 and TRBJ2-1; TRBD2 matches 8 bases. CDR1 SGDLS and CDR2 YYNGEE come from the germline V gene. The CDR3 consists of 16 residues. The V segment lost 4 bases and the J segment 2 bases; nucleotides outside the gene matches: 8. In nucleotides, the CDR3 is TGTGCCAGCAGCTTTTTAGCGGGATCGACCTACAATGAGCAGTTCTTC. It encodes CASSFLAGSTYNEQFF.

The J gene is TRBJ2-1, the V gene TRBV15, with 7 nucleotides matching TRBD1. Germline trimming cut 6 bases from V and 7 bases from J; bases unmatched to any gene: 6. The CDR3 is 13 amino acids. Germline V gene data show CDR1 as LNHNV and CDR2 as YYDKDF (reference sequence). DNA for the CDR3: TGTGCCACCAGTCTGGGACAGAATAATGAGCAGTTCTTC. Its translation is CATSLGQNNEQFF.

The table lists this clone with a few counts. This rearrangement joins TRBV9 to TRBJ2-1; no reliable D call. CDR3 length: 11 amino acids. Germline CDR1 and CDR2: SGDLS and YYNGEE. V was pared by 3 bases and J by 7 bases, with 5 bases between. The CDR3 nucleotides read TGTGCCAGCAGCGCCCTGAATGAGCAGTTCTTC. Its protein is CASSALNEQFF.

This chain joins TRBV18 and TRBJ2-1; TRBD2 matches at 7 bases. The CDR3 sequence is 15 residues long. The V gene's germline CDR1 is KGHSH and CDR2 LQKENI. The V segment lost 1 base and the J segment 6 bases; nucleotides outside the gene matches: 6. The CDR3 sequence is CASSPQAGNGNEQFF. DNA for the CDR3: TGTGCCAGCTCACCACAAGCGGGAAATGGCAATGAGCAGTTCTTC.

This clone has only a few counts. This chain uses TRBV5-1 with TRBJ1-2; D remains ambiguous. V was clipped by 6 bases and J by 10 bases, with 10 bases between them. The CDR3 runs to 10 residues. Germline V CDR1 and CDR2: SGHRS, YFSETQ. The CDR3 coding sequence is TGCGCCAGCACCGCTGGAGACTACACCTTC. Translating gives CASTAGDYTF.

This chain links TRBV29-1 with TRBJ2-6, with D perhaps matching TRBD1 (6 bases). The CDR3 covers 18 residues. Germline loops: CDR1 SQVTM, CDR2 ANQGSEA. V lost 7 bases and J 0 bases, leaving 22 bases between the germline ends. This CDR3 reads CSASYRALSRSGANVLTF. In DNA form, the CDR3 reads TGCAGCGCCTCGTACAGGGCGCTAAGTCGCTCTGGGGCCAACGTCCTGACTTTC.

The chain uses TRBV28 and TRBJ2-5, with a possible D match to TRBD1 (7 bases). This CDR3 region has 14 residues. Per the germline V gene, CDR1 is MDHEN and CDR2 is SYDVKM. V was pared by 2 bases and J by 5 bases, with 12 bases between. CDR3 in DNA: TGTGCCAGCAGTTTAGGAGGGGGCGGTGAGACCCAGTACTTC. This gives the protein CASSLGGGGETQYF.

This chain uses TRBV30 with TRBJ2-2; D remains unclear. The V end was cut by 0 bases, the J end by 9 bases, with 14 bases between. Germline V gene sequence: CDR1 GTSNPN, CDR2 SVGIG (reference sequence). This CDR3 has 14 residues. The CDR3 here is CAWSVGFVHRELFF. The CDR3 DNA reads TGTGCCTGGAGTGTAGGATTTGTTCACCGGGAGCTGTTTTTT.

The V gene is TRBV2, the J gene TRBJ1-5; TRBD1 agrees at 7 bases. The germline CDR1 and CDR2 sequences are SNHLY and FYNNEI. The J segment lost 5 bases and the V segment lost 2 bases, leaving 3 bases of the junction unmatched. The CDR3 contains 14 residues. CDR3 region: CASSERQGDQPQHF. CDR3 DNA: TGTGCCAGCAGTGAACGGCAGGGGGATCAGCCCCAGCATTTT.

V usage is TRBV5-1 and J usage is TRBJ2-3, with 9 nucleotides matching TRBD2. The ends lost 4 bases at V and 5 bases at J; junction bases unmatched: 11. Germline V gene data show CDR1 as SGHRS and CDR2 as YFSETQ. The CDR3 extends over 16 amino acids. CDR3 sequence: CASSQSAAGGRDTQYF. CDR3 in DNA: TGCGCCAGCAGCCAATCGGCGGCGGGAGGGCGAGATACGCAGTATTTT.

V and J are TRBV7-9 and TRBJ2-1; D not certain. The germline CDR1 and CDR2 sequences are SEHNR and FQNEAQ (reference sequence). The length of the CDR3 is 11 residues. V was pared by 5 bases and J by 9 bases, with 8 bases between. In DNA, the CDR3 is TGTGCCAGCAGCACGGTCCCTGAGCAGTTCTTC. Its protein is CASSTVPEQFF. Drawing the rest from reference TRBV7-9 and TRBJ2-1, the complete variable domain is DTGVSQNPRHKITKRGQNVTFRCDPISEHNRLYWYRQTLGQGPEFLTYFQNEAQLEKSRLLSDRFSAERPKGSFSTLEIQRTEQGDSAMYLCASSTVPEQFFGPGTRLTVL.

V gene TRBV27 combines with J gene TRBJ2-1; 7 bases are shared with TRBD2. The germline CDR1 and CDR2 sequences are MNHEY and SMNVEV (reference sequence). The CDR3 length is 15 residues. After removal of 6 bases from V and 0 bases from J, the junction contained 5 bases not matched to a gene. CDR3 sequence: CASSLGLVSYNEQFF. CDR3 nucleotides: TGTGCCAGCAGCCTCGGACTAGTCTCCTACAATGAGCAGTTCTTC.

The V call is TRBV9, the J call TRBJ2-2; no clear D gene. CDR1 is SGDLS and CDR2 is YYNGEE in the germline V gene. The CDR3 is 14 amino acids. V dropped 3 bases and J dropped 0 bases, with 6 bases sitting between them. The CDR3 is CASSGKPNTGELFF. The CDR3 DNA follows: TGTGCCAGCAGCGGGAAACCGAACACCGGGGAGCTGTTTTTT.

This clone has just a few counts. The J gene is TRBJ1-4, the V gene TRBV4-2; 7 nucleotides line up with TRBD1. The J segment lost 5 bases and the V segment lost 3 bases, leaving 6 bases of the junction unmatched. The CDR3 loop spans 15 amino acids. Germline-derived CDR1 and CDR2 are LGHNA and YNFKEQ. The CDR3 DNA is TGTGCCAGCAGCCACCCAGGGGGGTTGAATGAAAAACTGTTTTTT. It codes for CASSHPGGLNEKLFF.

This clone was counted only a few times. This chain joins TRBV5-1 and TRBJ2-1; D may be TRBD2 (6 bases). This CDR3 region has 17 residues. Germline V gene lookup returns CDR1 SGHRS and CDR2 YFSETQ. Trimming stripped 4 bases from V and 0 bases from J, with 17 bases between. CDR3: CASSLALLAASYNEQFF. The CDR3 bases are TGCGCCAGCAGCCTGGCCCTACTAGCAGCCTCCTACAATGAGCAGTTCTTC.

The chain combines TRBV6-1 with TRBJ2-3; the match to TRBD2 covers 12 bases. Per germline, CDR1 MNHNS and CDR2 SASEGT. This CDR3 is 17 amino acids long. The V segment lost 2 bases and the J segment 4 bases; nucleotides outside the gene matches: 7. CDR3 loop: CASSELLAGGEADTQYF. CDR3 in DNA: TGTGCCAGCAGTGAACTGCTAGCGGGAGGGGAAGCAGATACGCAGTATTTT.

This clone has a handful of counts. The chain has TRBV19 and TRBJ1-1; no definite D call. The length of the CDR3 is 13 residues. Germline lookup yields CDR1 LNHDA and CDR2 SQIVND (reference sequence). The ends were cut back, 3 bases at V and 1 base at J, with 6 bases in the middle. The CDR3 region has the DNA TGTGCCAGTAGTATTCGCGGGAACACTGAAGCTTTCTTT. Translating gives CASSIRGNTEAFF.

V usage is TRBV7-2 and J usage is TRBJ1-2; TRBD1 might be the D (5 bases). Trimming removed 1 base from V and 4 bases from J, with 13 bases in between. CDR1 and CDR2 from the germline V gene are SGHTA and FQGNSA. The CDR3 loop spans 15 amino acids. The CDR3 coding sequence is TGTGCCAGCAGCTTAGTTGGCAGGGAAGGCTATGGCTACACCTTC. Its translation is CASSLVGREGYGYTF. The entire variable domain, with the rest obtained from reference TRBV7-2 and TRBJ1-2, is as follows: GAGVSQSPSNKVTEKGKDVELRCDPISGHTALYWYRQSLGQGLEFLIYFQGNSAPDKSGLPSDRFSAERTGGSVSTLTIQRTQQEDSAVYLCASSLVGREGYGYTFGSGTRLTVV.

The CDR3 sequence is CASSRSGPNEQFF. DNA of the CDR3: TGCGCCAGCAGCCGCTCAGGGCCAAATGAGCAGTTCTTC. The J gene is TRBJ2-1, the V gene TRBV4-1, with a weak D call TRBD1 (5 bases). The CDR3 length is 13 residues. Deletions cut 4 bases from V and 7 bases from J, with 11 bases between. CDR1 and CDR2 (germline): MGHRA, YSYEKL.

This chain joins TRBV7-2 and TRBJ2-1; 9 positions match TRBD2. This CDR3 has 18 residues. V shed 4 bases and J 5 bases; nucleotides not matched to a gene: 15. CDR1 is SGHTA, CDR2 FQGNSA, per germline. The chain's CDR3 is CASSSYLLTSGIDNEQFF. CDR3 coding DNA: TGTGCCAGCAGCTCCTATCTCTTGACTAGCGGAATTGACAATGAGCAGTTCTTC. The variable domain in full, completed from reference TRBV7-2 and TRBJ2-1, reads GAGVSQSPSNKVTEKGKDVELRCDPISGHTALYWYRQSLGQGLEFLIYFQGNSAPDKSGLPSDRFSAERTGGSVSTLTIQRTQQEDSAVYLCASSSYLLTSGIDNEQFFGPGTRLTVL.

The V and J genes are TRBV2 and TRBJ2-5, with 8 positions matching TRBD1. CDR3 length equals 16 residues. The J segment lost 0 bases and the V segment lost 6 bases, leaving 9 bases of the junction unmatched. In germline, CDR1 is SNHLY, CDR2 FYNNEI. The CDR3 loop reads CASRFSDRAYQETQYF. The CDR3 region has the DNA TGTGCCAGCAGGTTCTCGGACAGGGCGTACCAAGAGACCCAGTACTTC.

V gene TRBV5-1 combines with J gene TRBJ2-1, with 14 positions matching TRBD2. Germline CDR1 reads SGHRS; CDR2 reads YFSETQ. The CDR3 covers 16 residues. The J segment lost 6 bases and the V segment lost 5 bases, leaving 7 bases of the junction unmatched. CDR3 region: CASREGTSGSFNEQFF. DNA of the CDR3: TGCGCCAGCAGGGAAGGGACTAGCGGGAGTTTCAATGAGCAGTTCTTC.